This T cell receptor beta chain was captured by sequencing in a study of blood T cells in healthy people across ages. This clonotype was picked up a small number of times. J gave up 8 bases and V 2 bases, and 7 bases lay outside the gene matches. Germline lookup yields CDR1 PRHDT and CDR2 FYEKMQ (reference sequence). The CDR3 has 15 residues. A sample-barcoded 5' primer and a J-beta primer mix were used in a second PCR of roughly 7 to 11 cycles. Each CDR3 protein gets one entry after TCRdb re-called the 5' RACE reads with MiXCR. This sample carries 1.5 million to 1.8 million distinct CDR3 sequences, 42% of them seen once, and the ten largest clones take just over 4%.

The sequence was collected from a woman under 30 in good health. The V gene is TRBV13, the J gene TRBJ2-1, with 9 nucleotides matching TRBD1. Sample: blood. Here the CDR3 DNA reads TGTGCCAGCAGCTTAAGGGGGACAGGGTTTTATGAGCAGTTCTTC. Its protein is CASSLRGTGFYEQFF. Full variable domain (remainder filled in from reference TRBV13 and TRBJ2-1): AAGVIQSPRHLIKEKRETATLKCYPIPRHDTVYWYQQGPGQDPQFLISFYEKMQSDKGSIPDRFSAQQFSDYHSELNMSSLELGDSALYFCASSLRGTGFYEQFFGPGTRLTVL.